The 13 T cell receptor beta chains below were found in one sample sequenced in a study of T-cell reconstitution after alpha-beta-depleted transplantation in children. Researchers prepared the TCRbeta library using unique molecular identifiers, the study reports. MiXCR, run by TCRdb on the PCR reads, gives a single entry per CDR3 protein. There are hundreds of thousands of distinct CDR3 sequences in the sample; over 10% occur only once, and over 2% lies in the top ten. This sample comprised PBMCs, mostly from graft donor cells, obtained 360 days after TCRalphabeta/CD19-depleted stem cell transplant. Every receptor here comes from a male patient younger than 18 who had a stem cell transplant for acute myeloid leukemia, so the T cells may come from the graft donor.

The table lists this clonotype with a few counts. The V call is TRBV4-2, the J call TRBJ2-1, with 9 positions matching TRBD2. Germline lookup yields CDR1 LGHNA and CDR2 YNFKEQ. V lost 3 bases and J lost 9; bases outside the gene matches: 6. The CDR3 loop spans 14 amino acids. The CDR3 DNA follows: TGTGCCAGCAGCCAGGGTGGCGGGAGGGTTGAGCAGTTCTTC. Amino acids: CASSQGGGRVEQFF.

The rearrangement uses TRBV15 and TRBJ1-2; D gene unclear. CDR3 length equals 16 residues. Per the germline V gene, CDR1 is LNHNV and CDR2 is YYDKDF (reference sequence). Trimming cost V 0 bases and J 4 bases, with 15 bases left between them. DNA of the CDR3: TGTGCCACCAGCAGAGATTTTTCCTCAGCTCTCTATGGCTACACCTTC. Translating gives CATSRDFSSALYGYTF.

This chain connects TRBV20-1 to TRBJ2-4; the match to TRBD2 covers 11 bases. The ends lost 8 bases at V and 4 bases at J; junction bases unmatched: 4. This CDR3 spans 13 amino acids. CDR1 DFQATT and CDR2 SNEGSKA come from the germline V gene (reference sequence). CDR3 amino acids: CSSRTSGKNIQYF. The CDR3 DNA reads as TGCAGTTCACGGACTAGCGGGAAAAACATTCAGTACTTC.

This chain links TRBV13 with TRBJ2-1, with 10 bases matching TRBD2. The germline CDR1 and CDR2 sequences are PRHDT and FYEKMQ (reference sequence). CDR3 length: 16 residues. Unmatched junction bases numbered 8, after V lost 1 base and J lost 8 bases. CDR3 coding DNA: TGTGCCAGCAGCTTAGTCCTAGCGGGAGATACGGATGAGCAGTTCTTC. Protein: CASSLVLAGDTDEQFF.

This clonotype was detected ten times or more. The CDR3 DNA reads as TGTGCCAGCAGCTTGGACAGGGGGTCCAATGAGCAGTTCTTC. Its translation: CASSLDRGSNEQFF. The genes are TRBV5-8 and TRBJ2-1, with 8 bases aligning to TRBD1. The CDR3 totals 14 residues. Germline V gene sequence: CDR1 SGHTS, CDR2 YDEGEE. V trimming: 0 bases; J trimming: 6 bases; junction bases outside the gene matches: 2. Based on the CDR3 plus reference TRBV5-8 and TRBJ2-1, the full variable domain is EAGVTQSPTHLIKTRGQQATLRCSPISGHTSVYWYQQALGLGLQFLLWYDEGEERNRGNFPPRFSGRQFPNYSSELNVNALELEDSALYLCASSLDRGSNEQFFGPGTRLTVL.

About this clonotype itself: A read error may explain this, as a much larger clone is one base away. This chain's CDR3 is CCARVWLAGKYEQYF. CDR3 in DNA: TGCTGTGCTAGAGTTTGGCTAGCGGGAAAATACGAGCAGTACTTC. The rearrangement uses TRBV20-1 and TRBJ2-7; TRBD2 matches at 9 bases. From germline, CDR1 is DFQATT and CDR2 SNEGSKA (reference sequence). The length of the CDR3 is 15 residues.

This CDR3 reads CASSTAYAYEQYF. CDR3 in DNA: TGTGCCAGCTCAACGGCCTACGCCTACGAGCAGTACTTC. The V and J genes are TRBV18 and TRBJ2-7; D not resolved. The CDR3 is made up of 13 amino acids. Trimming pared 5 bases from V and 2 bases from J, leaving 10 bases between. Germline V lookup: CDR1 KGHSH, CDR2 LQKENI.

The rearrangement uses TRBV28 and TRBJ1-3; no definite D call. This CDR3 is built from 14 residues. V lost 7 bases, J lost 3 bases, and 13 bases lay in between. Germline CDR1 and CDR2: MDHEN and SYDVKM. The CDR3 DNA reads TGTGCCAGCACCCCAGCTTTACGTGGAAACACCATATATTTT. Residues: CASTPALRGNTIYF. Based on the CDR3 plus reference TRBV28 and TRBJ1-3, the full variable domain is DVKVTQSSRYLVKRTGEKVFLECVQDMDHENMFWYRQDPGLGLRLIYFSYDVKMKEKGDIPEGYSVSREKKERFSLILESASTNQTSMYLCASTPALRGNTIYFGEGSWLTVV.

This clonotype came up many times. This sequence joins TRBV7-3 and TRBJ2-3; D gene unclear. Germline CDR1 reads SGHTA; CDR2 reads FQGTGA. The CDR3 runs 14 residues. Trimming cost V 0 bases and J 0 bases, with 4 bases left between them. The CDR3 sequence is CASSLTASTDTQYF. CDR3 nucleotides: TGTGCCAGCAGCTTAACGGCTAGCACAGATACGCAGTATTTT.

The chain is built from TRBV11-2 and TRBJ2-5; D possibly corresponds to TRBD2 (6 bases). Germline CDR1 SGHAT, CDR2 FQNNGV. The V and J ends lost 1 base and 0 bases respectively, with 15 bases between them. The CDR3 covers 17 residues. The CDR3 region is CASSLGRGIRYQETQYF. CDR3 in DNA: TGTGCCAGCAGCTTAGGGCGGGGTATAAGGTACCAAGAGACCCAGTACTTC.

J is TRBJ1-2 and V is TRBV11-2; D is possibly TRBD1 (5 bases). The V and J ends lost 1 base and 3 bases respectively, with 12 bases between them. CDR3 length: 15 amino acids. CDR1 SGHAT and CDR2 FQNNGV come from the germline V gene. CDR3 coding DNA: TGTGCCAGCAGCTTAGCTGAGAGGGGATACTATGGCTACACCTTC. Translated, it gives CASSLAERGYYGYTF.

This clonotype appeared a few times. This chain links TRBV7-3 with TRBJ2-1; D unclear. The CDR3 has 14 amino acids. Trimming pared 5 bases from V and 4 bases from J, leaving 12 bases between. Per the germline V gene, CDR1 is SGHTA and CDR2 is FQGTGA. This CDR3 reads CASSPIGSYNEQFF. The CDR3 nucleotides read TGTGCCAGCAGCCCGATCGGCAGTTACAATGAGCAGTTCTTC.

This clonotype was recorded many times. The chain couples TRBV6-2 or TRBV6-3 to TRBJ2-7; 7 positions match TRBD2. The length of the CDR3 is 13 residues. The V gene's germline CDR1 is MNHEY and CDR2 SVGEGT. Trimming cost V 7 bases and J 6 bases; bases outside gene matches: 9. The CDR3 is CASTWRENGEQYF. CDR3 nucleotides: TGTGCCAGCACGTGGCGGGAGAACGGCGAGCAGTACTTC.